These T cell receptor beta chains were read from a single sample in a study of CD4 T cells in relation to SARS-CoV-2 and coronaviruses. Data came from immunoSEQ multiplex PCR; TCRdb stores just in-frame clones and leaves some out. The sample records about 65,000 clones, around 86% being singletons. Sequencing was carried out using memory CD4+ T cells from PBMCs. The receptors come from a human donor in good health. The CDR3 runs from the conserved cysteine through the conserved F or W. Fields, in order: J gene, D gene, V gene, clone size, CDR3 DNA, CDR3 protein. The D gene is left open where the match is weak. A clone size is listed for some rows: how often the clone was seen (once, few, many), or a class if it is expanded.

>TRBJ1-5|.|TRBV14|.
TGTGCCAGCAGCCAAGATCCGATTAAGAGGTGGGACGGATGGGTCCAGCCCCAGCATTTT
CASSQDPIKRWDGWVQPQHF
>TRBJ1-2|.|TRBV9|.
TGTGCCAGCAGCGTAGCTCCGGGCTGGAACTATGGCTACACCTTC
CASSVAPGWNYGYTF
>TRBJ2-7|TRBD1|TRBV11-3|.
TGTGCCAGCAGCTTAGGGGGACAGGGCCGGAGCTCCTACGAGCAGTACTTC
CASSLGGQGRSSYEQYF
>TRBJ2-1|.|TRBV30|few
TGTGCCTGGTCCTCCGGGCCTCCTTCCTACAATGAGCAGTTCTTC
CAWSSGPPSYNEQFF
>TRBJ2-7|.|TRBV5-4|.
TGTGCCAGCACCCCATCGGGCCGGGCCTACGAGCAGTACTTC
CASTPSGRAYEQYF
>TRBJ1-6|.|TRBV7-9|.
TGTGCCTACGGAGGGGGTCAAGACGCATTACCCCTCCACTTT
CAYGGGQDALPLHF
>TRBJ2-7|TRBD1|TRBV11-3|few
TGTGCCAGCAGCTCCGGACAGGGGGCTTACGAGCAGTACTTC
CASSSGQGAYEQYF
>TRBJ2-7|TRBD1|TRBV27|.
TGTGCCAGCAGTAGACAGGGCCTCTACGAGCAGTACTTC
CASSRQGLYEQYF
>TRBJ2-3|.|TRBV9|.
TGTGCCAGCAGCGGCCGGGGCAGCACAGATACGCAGTATTTT
CASSGRGSTDTQYF
>TRBJ2-2|TRBD1|TRBV9|.
TGTGCCAGCAGCGTTGACAGGGTTGAGGCCGGGGAGCTGTTTTTT
CASSVDRVEAGELFF
>TRBJ2-2|.|TRBV7-6|.
TGTGCCAGCAGCTTAAGTATTTTGAGTTCCCTCGGGCCGAACACCGGGGAGCTGTTTTTT
CASSLSILSSLGPNTGELFF